This T cell receptor (beta chain) was sequenced for a study of CD8 T cells in ankylosing spondylitis. In its sample, this clonotype was seen a few times. As the method for making TCR beta libraries, quantitative 5'-RACE with molecular barcodes was used. TCRdb used MiXCR to reprocess the 5' RACE reads, holding one entry per CDR3 protein. Of more than 150,000 distinct CDR3 sequences listed, roughly 18% are singletons. After removal of 6 bases from V and 7 bases from J, the junction contained 5 bases not matched to a gene. Per the germline V gene, CDR1 is ENHRY and CDR2 is SYGVKD. CDR3 size: 12 residues.

The chain uses TRBV10-3 and TRBJ1-2; 7 nucleotides agree with TRBD1. Sequenced sample: blood, either unsorted or a sorted T cell fraction (not recorded which). This TCR derives from a male donor aged 10-29 years with ankylosing spondylitis or in good health (not recorded which). CDR3 in amino acids: CAISRDSFGYTF. CDR3 DNA: TGTGCCATCAGCCGGGACAGCTTTGGCTACACCTTC.